What follows is one T cell receptor (beta chain) and its context. Its antigen specificity is not known. No base qualities exist here, and no much larger clone lies one base off it. The record originates from a study of control samples from healthy donors and cancer patients (TCRdb year 2020). Trimming costs V 1 base and J 7 bases, and their ends lie 9 bases apart. CDR1 and CDR2 (SGHRS, YFSETQ) derive from the germline V gene. From the cysteine up to the phenylalanine, the CDR3 has a length of 14 residues. The only DNA kept is the CDR3, 42 bases in frame from the first base. The library was built by means of the immunoSEQ multiplex PCR assay. TCRdb re-hosts the immuneACCESS table, in-frame sequences only. Its copies lack some clones; in the studies checked, an unresolved V gene accounts for under half of them, and the cause for the rest is not known. Across this sample there are about 120,000 clones, with almost 95% seen only once. The ten largest account for around 0.52% of the sample.

The clonotype comes from an older man with head and neck cancer. The sequenced sample consisted of PBMCs. The V and J segments used are TRBV5-1 and TRBJ1-6; confidence is insufficient to name the D gene. The CDR3: CASSLQPSNSPLHF. The DNA reads TGCGCCAGCAGCTTGCAGCCCTCAAATTCACCCCTCCACTTT.